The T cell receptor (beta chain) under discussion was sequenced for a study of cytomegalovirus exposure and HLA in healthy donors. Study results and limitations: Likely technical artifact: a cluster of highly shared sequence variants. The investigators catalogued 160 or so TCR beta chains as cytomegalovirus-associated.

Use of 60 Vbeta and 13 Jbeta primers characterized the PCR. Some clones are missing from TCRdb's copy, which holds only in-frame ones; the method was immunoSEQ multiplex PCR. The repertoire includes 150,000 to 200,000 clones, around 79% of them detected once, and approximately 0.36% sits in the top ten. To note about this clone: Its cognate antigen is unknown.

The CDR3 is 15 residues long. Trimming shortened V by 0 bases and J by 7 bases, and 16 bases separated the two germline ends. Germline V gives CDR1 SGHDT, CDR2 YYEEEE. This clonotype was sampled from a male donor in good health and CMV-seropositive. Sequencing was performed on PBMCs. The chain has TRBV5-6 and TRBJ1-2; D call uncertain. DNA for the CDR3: TGTGCCAGCAGCTTGGGAGGGCCGGGAACTTCTGGCTACACCTTC. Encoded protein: CASSLGGPGTSGYTF.